This T cell receptor beta chain is from a study of T cell responses to AZD1222 COVID-19 vaccine. Notes on the study in general: Only a handful of AZD1222 recipients were seropositive at baseline.

Worth noting for this clone: Its antigen is still unknown.

Germline V lookup: CDR1 SGHNT, CDR2 YENEEA. This CDR3 has 13 residues. Losses at the gene ends were 10 bases for V and 3 bases for J; bases not matched to a gene: 6. Clones were read by immunoSEQ multiplex PCR, and TCRdb kept only the in-frame ones, dropping some. The table has about 100,000 clones, about 89% seen once. The source is an adult in good health. This specimen was peripheral blood, taken on day 0 of AZD1222 vaccination. This sequence joins TRBV11-3 and TRBJ1-2; 9 bases are shared with TRBD1. The CDR3 DNA reads TGTGCCACTCTGGACAGGGGCGACTATGGCTACACCTTC. It translates to CATLDRGDYGYTF.